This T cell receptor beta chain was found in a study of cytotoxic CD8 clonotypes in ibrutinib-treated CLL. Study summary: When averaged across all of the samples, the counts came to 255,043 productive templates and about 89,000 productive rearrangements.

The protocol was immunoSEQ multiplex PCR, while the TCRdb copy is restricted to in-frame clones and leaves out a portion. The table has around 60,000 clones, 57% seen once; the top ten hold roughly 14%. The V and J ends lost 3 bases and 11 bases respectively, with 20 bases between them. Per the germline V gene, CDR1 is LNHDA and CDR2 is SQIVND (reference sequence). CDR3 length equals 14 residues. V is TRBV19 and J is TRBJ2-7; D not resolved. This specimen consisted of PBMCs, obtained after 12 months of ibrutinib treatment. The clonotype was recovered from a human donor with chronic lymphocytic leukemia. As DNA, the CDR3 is TGTGCCAGTAGTATGGGTGCGACCGTAGGGCTAAAGTACTTC. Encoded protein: CASSMGATVGLKYF.